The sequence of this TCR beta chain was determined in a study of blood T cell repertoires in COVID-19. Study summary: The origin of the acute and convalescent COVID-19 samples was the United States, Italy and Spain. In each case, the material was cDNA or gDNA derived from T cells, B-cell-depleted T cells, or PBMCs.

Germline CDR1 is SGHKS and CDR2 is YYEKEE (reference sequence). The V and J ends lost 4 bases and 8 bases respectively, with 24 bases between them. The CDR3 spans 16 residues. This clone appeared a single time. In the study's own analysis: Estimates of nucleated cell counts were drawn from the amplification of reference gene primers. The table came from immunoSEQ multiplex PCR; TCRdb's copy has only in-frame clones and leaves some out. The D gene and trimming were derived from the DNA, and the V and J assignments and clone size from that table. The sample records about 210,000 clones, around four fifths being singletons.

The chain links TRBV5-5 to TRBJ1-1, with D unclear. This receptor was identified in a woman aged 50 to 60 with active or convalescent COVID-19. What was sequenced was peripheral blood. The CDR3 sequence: CASSRSLLGIGEEAFF. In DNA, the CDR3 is TGTGCCAGCAGCCGATCTCTGCTCGGTATCGGTGAAGAAGCTTTCTTT.